The rows below give T cell receptor beta chains drawn from one sample of a study of untreated major depressive disorder. Only in-frame clones appear in the TCRdb table, and some are missing; sequencing was by immunoSEQ multiplex PCR. Of about 20,000 clones in the sample, approximately 87% were seen once. The sequenced sample was CD4+ T cells from PBMCs. The source of these receptors is a woman aged 30 to 39 in good health. Each CDR3 is given with its conserved first and last residue. A D gene is named only where the DNA matches it firmly. Size is omitted from some rows. Given values are once, few, many or a class for expanded clones.

clone size | J gene | V gene | D gene | CDR3 DNA | CDR3 protein
. | TRBJ2-3 | TRBV20-1 | . | TGCAGTGCAACGAGGTCCGATACGCAGTATTTT | CSATRSDTQYF
. | TRBJ1-5 | TRBV28 | . | TGTGCCAGCAGATGGACAGTCAATCAGCCCCAGCATTTT | CASRWTVNQPQHF
. | TRBJ1-2 | TRBV10-2 | TRBD1 | TGCGCCAGCAGGCCCGGGACAGGGGGACTTAACACCTTC | CASRPGTGGLNTF
. | TRBJ2-2 | TRBV29-1 | . | TGCAGCGTTGATTCCTCGAACACCGGGGAGCTGTTTTTT | CSVDSSNTGELFF
. | TRBJ2-7 | TRBV19 | . | TGTGCCAGTAGTATGCAGTATCAGGGCGGAGAGCAGTACTTC | CASSMQYQGGEQYF
. | TRBJ1-1 | TRBV28 | . | TGTGCCAGCAATGCGGGACTTTACATGAACACTGAAGCTTTCTTT | CASNAGLYMNTEAFF
. | TRBJ2-7 | TRBV11-2 | . | TGTGCCAGCAGCCGGGGCTTCAGCTCCTACGAGCAGTACTTC | CASSRGFSSYEQYF
. | TRBJ2-5 | TRBV5-1 | . | TGCGCCAGCAGCTTGGAGGGGGACGAGACCCAGTACTTC | CASSLEGDETQYF
. | TRBJ2-7 | TRBV27 | TRBD2 | TGTGCCAGCACTCCGGCGGGGGGGTTAACCTACGAGCAGTACTTC | CASTPAGGLTYEQYF
. | TRBJ2-5 | TRBV28 | TRBD2 | TGTGCCAGCAGCTCCCCTGCGGGGGGACGGGAGACCCAGTACTTC | CASSSPAGGRETQYF
. | TRBJ2-1 | TRBV7-9 | . | TGTGCCAGCAATCCAGACTACGACAATGAGCAGTTCTTC | CASNPDYDNEQFF
once | TRBJ1-2 | TRBV30 | . | TGTGCCTGGAGTACCTTCGGGGGGGCGCGACAAACTAACTATGGCTACACCTTC | CAWSTFGGARQTNYGYTF
. | TRBJ1-1 | TRBV5-4 | . | TGTGCCAGCAGCTTGGATTCTCTGCCTGCTTTCTTT | CASSLDSLPAFF
. | TRBJ1-2 | TRBV28 | . | TGTGCCAGCAGATCCCCGGGACACGAGGAGTATGGCTACACCTTC | CASRSPGHEEYGYTF
. | TRBJ1-6 | TRBV7-2 | . | TGTGCCAGCAGCTCCAGACAGAATACTAATTCACCCCTCCACTTT | CASSSRQNTNSPLHF
. | TRBJ2-3 | TRBV11-2 | . | TGTGCCAGCAGCTTAGGAGGCGGCCCTAGCACAGATACGCAGTATTTT | CASSLGGGPSTDTQYF
. | TRBJ1-3 | TRBV7-3 | . | TGTGCCAGCAGCTTGACAGGCTCTGGAAACACCATATATTTT | CASSLTGSGNTIYF
. | TRBJ1-1 | TRBV5-1 | TRBD1 | TGCGCCAGCAGCTTGGCCCGGACAGGGAAGGGGCTGAACACTGAAGCTTTCTTT | CASSLARTGKGLNTEAFF
. | TRBJ2-1 | TRBV18 | . | TGTGCCAGCTCACCCCCGGGGCAGCTGGGGCCCTACAATGAGCAGTTCTTC | CASSPPGQLGPYNEQFF
. | TRBJ1-2 | TRBV4-3 | . | TGCGCCAGCAGCCAAGGGACAGCTAACTATGGCTACACCTTC | CASSQGTANYGYTF
. | TRBJ1-6 | TRBV7-3 | . | TGTGCCAGCAGTCCGGGACCGGGCCCTTCACCCCTCCACTTT | CASSPGPGPSPLHF
. | TRBJ1-2 | TRBV9 | TRBD1 | TGTGCCAGCAGCGGCCCGGCAGGGGGCTATGGCTACACCTTC | CASSGPAGGYGYTF
. | TRBJ1-5 | TRBV7-8 | TRBD1 | TGTGCCAGCAGCCGGACAGGGGTTAACCAGCCCCAGCATTTT | CASSRTGVNQPQHF
. | TRBJ1-1 | TRBV10-3 | TRBD1 | TGTGCCATCAGGGGGACAGGAGAGAACACTGAAGCTTTCTTT | CAIRGTGENTEAFF
medium-sized | TRBJ1-3 | TRBV4-1 | . | TGCGCCAGCAGCCCCGAATGGGACCCGCGGAACACCATATATTTT | CASSPEWDPRNTIYF
. | TRBJ2-3 | TRBV4-2 | . | TGTGCCAGCAGCCTAGGAAACAGGGAGGATACGCAGTATTTT | CASSLGNREDTQYF
. | TRBJ2-3 | TRBV6-1 | TRBD1 | TGTGCCAGCGGTCCGGGACAGGGAGATACGCAGTATTTT | CASGPGQGDTQYF
. | TRBJ1-2 | TRBV29-1 | . | TGCAGCGTTGAAGATCGAGGAGGAGGCTACACCTTC | CSVEDRGGGYTF
. | TRBJ1-2 | TRBV7-3 | . | TGTGCCAGCAGCTCGGACGGCCACTATGGCTACACCTTC | CASSSDGHYGYTF
. | TRBJ2-1 | TRBV12-5 | TRBD1 | TGTGCTAGTGGTTTGGGGTTGACAGGGAGCAATGAGCAGTTCTTC | CASGLGLTGSNEQFF
. | TRBJ2-5 | TRBV11-1 | . | TGTGCCAGCAGCTTAAGGGGGATAGAGACCCAGTACTTC | CASSLRGIETQYF
once | TRBJ1-2 | TRBV7-2 | . | TGTGCCAGCAGCTTAGCCTCAGGGGCGGCTGGCTACACCTTC | CASSLASGAAGYTF
. | TRBJ2-7 | TRBV2 | . | TGTGCCAGCAGAAATGACGGTACCTACGAGCAGTACTTC | CASRNDGTYEQYF
. | TRBJ2-1 | TRBV7-9 | TRBD2 | TGTGCCAGCAGCCCCAGTATAGCGGGGTATTACAATGAGCAGTTCTTC | CASSPSIAGYYNEQFF
. | TRBJ2-5 | TRBV6-1 | . | TGTGCCAGCAGTACTATGGGACAAAACCAAGAGACCCAGTACTTC | CASSTMGQNQETQYF
. | TRBJ2-7 | TRBV2 | TRBD1 | TGTGCCAGCAGTGAAGCGTTCCCGGGACAGGGGGCGCGAGGGCAGTACTTC | CASSEAFPGQGARGQYF
. | TRBJ2-7 | TRBV27 | . | TGTGCCAGCAGTTCTAGTCGCTACGAGCAGTACTTC | CASSSSRYEQYF
. | TRBJ2-7 | TRBV7-2 | . | TGTGCCAGCAGCCCGCTCGGACAGTCCTACGAGCAGTACTTC | CASSPLGQSYEQYF
. | TRBJ1-6 | TRBV2 | . | TGTGCCAGCAGGGAGTCAGGACAGAAGGCTTCACCCCTCCACTTT | CASRESGQKASPLHF
. | TRBJ1-2 | TRBV6-5 | . | TGTGCCAGCAGCAAACAGGATACCTATGGCTACACCTTC | CASSKQDTYGYTF
. | TRBJ2-3 | TRBV29-1 | TRBD2 | TGCAGCGTTGAACCTAGCGGGTCCGGCACAGATACGCAGTATTTT | CSVEPSGSGTDTQYF
. | TRBJ1-2 | TRBV11-1 | . | TGTGCCAGCAGCTTGGGGACTAACTATGGCTACACCTTC | CASSLGTNYGYTF
few | TRBJ1-2 | TRBV9 | TRBD1 | TGTGCCAGCAGCGTAGTAGTTGGGACAGGGGCTGGCTACACCTTC | CASSVVVGTGAGYTF
. | TRBJ1-2 | TRBV25-1 | . | TGTGCCAGCAGTGGTCAGGGGCCGGTCTATGGCTACACCTTC | CASSGQGPVYGYTF
. | TRBJ1-2 | TRBV30 | . | TGTGCCTGGAGTGTATCCCGGGGAAGTGGCTACACCTTC | CAWSVSRGSGYTF
. | TRBJ1-1 | TRBV4-1 | TRBD1 | TGCGCCAGCAGCCACCCGGACAGGATGAACACTGAAGCTTTCTTT | CASSHPDRMNTEAFF
once | TRBJ2-1 | TRBV7-2 | . | TGTGCCAGCGGCTCGGCGGGATTCAATGAGCAGTTCTTC | CASGSAGFNEQFF
. | TRBJ1-1 | TRBV7-2 | . | TGTGCCAGCAGCCCACCAGGGGTCACTGAAGCTTTCTTT | CASSPPGVTEAFF
once | TRBJ2-5 | TRBV30 | TRBD1 | TGTGCCTGGAGAGCCGGGACAGAATTCCAAGAGACCCAGTACTTC | CAWRAGTEFQETQYF
. | TRBJ1-5 | TRBV4-2 | . | TGTGCCAGCAGCCAAGATGTGGGGAGGGACCAGCCCCAGCATTTT | CASSQDVGRDQPQHF
. | TRBJ2-3 | TRBV2 | . | TGTGCCAGCAGTGACCTCACGAGCACAGATACGCAGTATTTT | CASSDLTSTDTQYF
. | TRBJ2-5 | TRBV27 | . | TGTGCCAGCAGTCGCTTGACAGCGGGTCAAGAGACCCAGTACTTC | CASSRLTAGQETQYF
. | TRBJ2-7 | TRBV5-6 | . | TGTGCCAGCAGCTTGGGCTACGAGCAGTACTTC | CASSLGYEQYF